This T cell receptor beta chain was identified in a study of early T cells in non-severe SARS-CoV-2 infection. V was clipped by 5 bases and J by 7 bases; unmatched bases: 5. In germline, CDR1 is SEHNR, CDR2 FQNEAQ (reference sequence). This CDR3 has 14 residues. Each single cDNA molecule received a unique molecular identifier. TCRdb re-analysed the 5' RACE reads in MiXCR, keeping a single row per CDR3 protein. The table has tens of thousands of distinct CDR3 sequences, around 4.8% seen once. This clonotype came up many times. The antigen is undetermined. General study points: Sequences matched to VDJdb favored anti-spike CD8 responses, while private and CD4 specificities were missed.

Input material: whole blood. The receptor was isolated from an adult who was a healthcare worker with PCR-confirmed SARS-CoV-2 infection or an uninfected control (not recorded which). The chain links TRBV7-9 to TRBJ1-4, with 9 bases that match TRBD1. The CDR3 region is CASSPGQGGEKLFF. The CDR3 bases are TGTGCCAGCAGCCCGGGACAGGGAGGTGAAAAACTGTTTTTT.